The rows below give T cell receptor beta chains drawn from one sample of a study of blood T cell repertoires in COVID-19. The data were produced by immunoSEQ multiplex PCR, yet TCRdb's version contains in-frame clones alone and is incomplete. The table records just under 350,000 clones, 65% to 85% of them present only once. The sequencing sample was made of peripheral blood. The receptors shown here come from a man under 40 with active or convalescent COVID-19. The CDR3 runs from the conserved cysteine through the conserved F or W. A D gene is named only where the DNA matches it firmly. Size is stated for part of the rows, as once, few or many counts, or as a class when the clone is expanded.

d_call,cdr3_length,clone_size,v_call,j_call,cdr3_nt,cdr3_aa
.,15,.,TRBV27,TRBJ2-2,TGTGCCAGCAGTTCCGGACTGACCGGGGCCGGGGAGCTGTTTTTT,CASSSGLTGAGELFF
.,12,.,TRBV6-5,TRBJ2-5,TGTGCCAGCAGCAGGGTGGGAGAGACCCAGTACTTC,CASSRVGETQYF
TRBD1,20,.,TRBV11-3,TRBJ2-2,TGTGCCAGCAGCTTAGAAGGGAGGTGGGGACAGGCCGCGAACACCGGGGAGCTGTTTTTT,CASSLEGRWGQAANTGELFF
.,15,once,TRBV7-2,TRBJ1-5,TGTGCCAGCAGCTTAGTAGGCGGGAGCAATCAGCCCCAGCATTTT,CASSLVGGSNQPQHF
TRBD1,16,.,TRBV9,TRBJ2-5,TGTGCCAGCAGCCTGGGGGACAGGGTAGTCCAAGAGACCCAGTACTTC,CASSLGDRVVQETQYF
.,14,.,TRBV6-1,TRBJ1-1,TGTGCCAGCAGTGATGGTAGGGGTCACTTTGAAGCTTTCTTT,CASSDGRGHFEAFF
.,15,.,TRBV5-6,TRBJ1-2,TGTGCCAGCAGCTTGGGTCCGGACAGCTCTAATGGCTACACCTTC,CASSLGPDSSNGYTF
TRBD2,15,.,TRBV28,TRBJ2-5,TGTGCCAGCAGCCTACCGGGACTAGTAAGGGAGACCCAGTACTTC,CASSLPGLVRETQYF
.,13,once,TRBV5-1,TRBJ2-1,TGCGCCAGCAGCACCGAGCCCTACAATGAGCAGTTCTTC,CASSTEPYNEQFF
TRBD1,14,.,TRBV7-3,TRBJ2-7,TGTGCCAGCAGCTTCGGGACAGGGGCCTACGAGCAGTACTTC,CASSFGTGAYEQYF
.,12,.,TRBV5-1,TRBJ2-5,TGCGCCAGCAGGCTAACCCAAGAGACCCAGTACTTC,CASRLTQETQYF
TRBD1,15,.,TRBV19,TRBJ2-1,TGTGCCAGTAGTCGCCGACAGGGGGCCTACAATGAGCAGTTCTTC,CASSRRQGAYNEQFF
TRBD1,15,.,TRBV2,TRBJ1-3,TGTGCCAGCAGTGCAGACAGGGTGCCTGGAAACACCATATATTTT,CASSADRVPGNTIYF
.,12,.,TRBV13,TRBJ1-5,TGTGCCAGCAGCTCCTTCAATCAGCCCCAGCATTTT,CASSSFNQPQHF
TRBD1,16,.,TRBV6-2/TRBV6-3,TRBJ2-1,TGTGCCAGCAGTTCGCCGGACAGGGGGCTAAGGAATGAGCAGTTCTTC,CASSSPDRGLRNEQFF
.,13,.,TRBV7-3,TRBJ2-3,TGTGCCAGCAGCCCCACAGGGAATCGTGCGCAGTATTTT,CASSPTGNRAQYF
TRBD2,14,.,TRBV2,TRBJ2-1,TGTGCCAGCAGTCCGGGACTAGCGGGAGATGAGCAGTTCTTC,CASSPGLAGDEQFF
.,15,.,TRBV28,TRBJ1-6,TGTGCCAGCGAAACCCTTGGAGGAGGGGAATCACCCCTCCACTTT,CASETLGGGESPLHF
.,14,.,TRBV5-1,TRBJ2-7,TGCGCCAGCAGCTTGCAAACTGACAGCTACGAGCAGTACTTC,CASSLQTDSYEQYF
.,14,.,TRBV5-1,TRBJ2-6,TGCGCCAGCAAAACAGGGCTCGGGGCCAACGTCCTGACTTTC,CASKTGLGANVLTF
TRBD1,14,.,TRBV11-2,TRBJ1-4,TGTGCCAGCAGCCAACAGGGGATTCGCGGAAAACTGTTTTTT,CASSQQGIRGKLFF
.,16,few,TRBV7-2,TRBJ2-5,TGTGCCAGCAGCTTAAGGAGGGTTGGCCTCCAAGAGACCCAGTACTTC,CASSLRRVGLQETQYF
.,15,.,TRBV24-1,TRBJ2-1,TGTGCCACCAGTGATTCGGGGAACGCCCGGTATGAGCAGTTCTTC,CATSDSGNARYEQFF
.,14,.,TRBV6-2/TRBV6-3,TRBJ2-1,TGTGCCAGCAGTTACATAGGCGGGTCCGATGAGCAGTTCTTC,CASSYIGGSDEQFF
.,12,once,TRBV29-1,TRBJ2-2,TGCAGCGTTACAGGGAACACCGGGGAGCTGTTTTTT,CSVTGNTGELFF
.,12,once,TRBV28,TRBJ1-1,TGTGCCAGCAGTTTGGCGGGGACTGAAGCTTTCTTT,CASSLAGTEAFF
TRBD2,15,.,TRBV3-1/TRBV3-2,TRBJ2-3,TGTGCCAGCAGCCAAGCTAGCGGGGTATGGGATACGCAGTATTTT,CASSQASGVWDTQYF
.,14,.,TRBV21-1,TRBJ2-7,TGTGCCACCATCAGTAAAGGAGGAATCTACGAGCAGTACTTC,CATISKGGIYEQYF
.,16,.,TRBV15,TRBJ2-1,TGTGCCACCAGCAGAGATTCAGTAGGCGGAGCAGGGAAGCAGTTCTTC,CATSRDSVGGAGKQFF
.,13,few,TRBV19,TRBJ1-5,TGTGCCAGTAGTAGCCAGATCAATCAGCCCCAGCATTTT,CASSSQINQPQHF
.,14,.,TRBV19,TRBJ2-3,TGTGCCAGTAGCCTTGACATAACCACAGATACGCAGTATTTT,CASSLDITTDTQYF
TRBD1,14,.,TRBV5-1,TRBJ1-2,TGCGCCAGCAGCAGTCCCGGGACAGGGGATGGCTACACCTTC,CASSSPGTGDGYTF
TRBD2,15,.,TRBV19,TRBJ2-2,TGTGCCAGTAGTTACCGGGGGGGCCTCACCGGGGAGCTGTTTTTT,CASSYRGGLTGELFF
TRBD1,14,.,TRBV24-1,TRBJ1-5,TGTGCCACCAGTGGTTCAGGGGGCATTCAGCCCCAGCATTTT,CATSGSGGIQPQHF
.,13,once,TRBV12-3/TRBV12-4,TRBJ2-5,TGTGCCAGCACTCTCGGAGGGGTAGAGACCCAGTACTTC,CASTLGGVETQYF
TRBD2,14,.,TRBV5-4,TRBJ2-5,TGTGCCAGCAGCGTCACTAGCGGAAGGGAGACCCAGTACTTC,CASSVTSGRETQYF
.,13,.,TRBV6-5,TRBJ1-2,TGTGCCACCCTAGGCTCGTATGGCTATGGCTACACCTTC,CATLGSYGYGYTF
.,13,.,TRBV30,TRBJ1-2,TGTGCCTGGAGTGCGGGGTTTTTCAATGGCTACACCTTC,CAWSAGFFNGYTF
.,15,.,TRBV25-1,TRBJ2-2,TGTGCCAGCAGTGAATTGTGGGCAAACACCGGGGAGCTGTTTTTT,CASSELWANTGELFF
.,14,.,TRBV14,TRBJ2-4,TGTGCCAGCAGCCTCTTGGGCGGAGGGAACATTCAGTACTTC,CASSLLGGGNIQYF
TRBD2,16,.,TRBV30,TRBJ2-2,TGTGCCTGGAGTGCTAAGCGGGAGAGGGGCACCGGGGAGCTGTTTTTT,CAWSAKRERGTGELFF
TRBD1,16,.,TRBV5-1,TRBJ2-5,TGCGCCAGCAGCCGGGCCGGACAGGGGGTACAAGAGACCCAGTACTTC,CASSRAGQGVQETQYF
.,13,.,TRBV5-6,TRBJ2-1,TGTGCCAGCAGCCCGGGACAAAACAATGAGCAGTTCTTC,CASSPGQNNEQFF
TRBD2,18,.,TRBV4-1,TRBJ2-3,TGCGCCAGCAGCCAAATTGGACTAGCGGGAGGGACCACAGATACGCAGTATTTT,CASSQIGLAGGTTDTQYF
TRBD1,14,.,TRBV6-5,TRBJ1-2,TGTGCCAGCAGTTACGGACAGGGGGCTTATGGCTACACCTTC,CASSYGQGAYGYTF
.,18,many,TRBV7-2,TRBJ1-6,TGTGCCAGCAGCCCTTATATTATAGGTGGGAGGGATAATTCACCCCTCCACTTT,CASSPYIIGGRDNSPLHF
TRBD1,16,.,TRBV4-1,TRBJ2-1,TGCGCCAGCAGCCAAGATACACAGGGGTCCTACAATGAGCAGTTCTTC,CASSQDTQGSYNEQFF
TRBD1,15,.,TRBV7-7,TRBJ2-3,TGTGCCAGCAGCTTTAGGGGACAGAGCACAGATACGCAGTATTTT,CASSFRGQSTDTQYF
.,15,.,TRBV14,TRBJ2-7,TGTGCCAGCAGCCAAGAGGCCTCTGGCCCCTACGAGCAGTACTTC,CASSQEASGPYEQYF
TRBD2,18,once,TRBV4-3,TRBJ2-5,TGCGCCAGCAGCCAAGATTTATCGGCTAGCGGGGCTCGCGAGACCCAGTACTTC,CASSQDLSASGARETQYF
TRBD1,14,.,TRBV5-4,TRBJ2-7,TGTGCCAGCAGCTTGCCGGACAGGGTACACGAGCAGTACTTC,CASSLPDRVHEQYF
.,11,few,TRBV6-5,TRBJ2-2,TGTGCCAGCAGACTCACCGGGGAGCTGTTTTTT,CASRLTGELFF
.,14,.,TRBV5-3,TRBJ1-2,TGTGCCAGAAGCCCCCGTCGGGACTTAAATGGCTACACCTTC,CARSPRRDLNGYTF
.,13,.,TRBV11-2,TRBJ2-5,TGTGCCAGCAGCTTAGATCGGTTTGAGACCCAGTACTTC,CASSLDRFETQYF
.,19,.,TRBV7-2,TRBJ1-4,TGTGCCAGCAGATTTCGGGGGGCCACCCCCAACGCCTCTAATGAAAAACTGTTTTTT,CASRFRGATPNASNEKLFF
.,12,few,TRBV6-1,TRBJ2-7,TGTGCCAGCAGTGAAGCGGGGGCGGAGCAGTACTTC,CASSEAGAEQYF